This T cell receptor beta chain was retrieved from a study of Ad26.COV2.S vaccination and SARS-CoV-2 variants. Points from the study as a whole: Using TCR breadth and depth analyses may have led to underestimated total T cell responses. Considerable breadth of spike-specific CD8+ and CD4+ T cell responses has reportedly been documented following vaccination. Vaccine recipients showed a spike-specific TCR breadth that was higher than in placebo recipients.

Clones were read by immunoSEQ multiplex PCR, and TCRdb kept only the in-frame ones, dropping some. Of about 440,000 clones listed, 87% were seen once; the top ten hold around 13%. To note about this clone: No antigen is known for it.

Documented treatment: approximately 18 received Ad26.COV2.S at low or high dose, single or two shots; 5 received placebo; per-sample allocation not given. Sample collection was performed on day 63 after the first vaccine or placebo injection. Sequencing was performed on peripheral blood, taken in a trial of Ad26.COV2.S vaccine versus placebo. This TCR derives from a person between 18 and 59 years old who received the Ad26.COV2.S COVID-19 vaccine or a placebo.

The CDR3, as DNA: TGTGCCAGCAGCCCGGGACAGGGTTTGGAAGAGAATGAGCAGTTCTTC. It encodes CASSPGQGLEENEQFF. The rearrangement links TRBV7-9 to TRBJ2-1; 9 nucleotides line up with TRBD1. The junction had 12 bases not matched to a gene; V was cut back by 5 bases and J by 7 bases. The CDR3 runs 16 residues. CDR1 is SEHNR and CDR2 is FQNEAQ in the germline V gene (reference sequence).